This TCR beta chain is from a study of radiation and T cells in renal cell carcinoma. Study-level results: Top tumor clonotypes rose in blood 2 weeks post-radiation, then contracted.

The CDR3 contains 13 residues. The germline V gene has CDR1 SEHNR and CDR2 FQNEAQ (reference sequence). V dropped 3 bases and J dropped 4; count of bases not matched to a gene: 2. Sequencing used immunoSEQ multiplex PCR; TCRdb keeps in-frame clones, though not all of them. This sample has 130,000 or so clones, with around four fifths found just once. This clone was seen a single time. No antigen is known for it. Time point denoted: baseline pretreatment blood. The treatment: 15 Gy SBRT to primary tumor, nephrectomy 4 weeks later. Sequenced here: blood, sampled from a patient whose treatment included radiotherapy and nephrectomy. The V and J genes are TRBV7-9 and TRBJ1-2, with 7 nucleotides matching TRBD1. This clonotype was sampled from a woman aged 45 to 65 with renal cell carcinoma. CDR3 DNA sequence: TGTGCCAGCAGCTTGGGACAGTCCTATGGCTACACCTTC. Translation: CASSLGQSYGYTF.